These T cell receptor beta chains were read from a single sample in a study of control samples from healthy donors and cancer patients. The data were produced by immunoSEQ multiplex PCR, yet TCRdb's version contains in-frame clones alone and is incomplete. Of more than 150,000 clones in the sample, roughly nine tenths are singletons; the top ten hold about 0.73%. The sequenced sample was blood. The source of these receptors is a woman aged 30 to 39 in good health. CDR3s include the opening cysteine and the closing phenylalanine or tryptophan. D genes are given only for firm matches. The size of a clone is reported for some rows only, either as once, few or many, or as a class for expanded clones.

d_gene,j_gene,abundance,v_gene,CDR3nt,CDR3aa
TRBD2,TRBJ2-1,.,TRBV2,TGTGCCAGCAGGAATAGCGGGAGATTTAGTGAGCAGTTCTTC,CASRNSGRFSEQFF
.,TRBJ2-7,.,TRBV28,TGTGCCAGCAGTTCAACAGGGTTAAAGTCCTACGAGCAGTACTTC,CASSSTGLKSYEQYF
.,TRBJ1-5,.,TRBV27,TGTGCCAGCAGGAACTTACCCACGGAGCCCCAGCATTTT,CASRNLPTEPQHF
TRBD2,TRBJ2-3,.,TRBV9,TGTGCCAGCAGCGTAGAAGGCGGGAGATTGGATACGCAGTATTTT,CASSVEGGRLDTQYF
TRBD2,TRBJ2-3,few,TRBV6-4,TGTGCCAGCAGTGACTCAGGCGGGAGTGGCACAGATACGCAGTATTTT,CASSDSGGSGTDTQYF
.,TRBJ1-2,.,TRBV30,TGTGCCTGGAGTGATTGGTCGGAATACACCTTC,CAWSDWSEYTF
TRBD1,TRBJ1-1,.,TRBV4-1,TGCGCCAGCAGCCAAGGTGTATTGGACAGGGGCTACACTGAAGCTTTCTTT,CASSQGVLDRGYTEAFF
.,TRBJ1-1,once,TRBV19,TGTGCCAGTAGTACTCGGACTTGGGGGGACACTGAAGCTTTCTTT,CASSTRTWGDTEAFF
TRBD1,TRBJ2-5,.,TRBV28,TGTGCCAGCAGTTTAGGAGCGACAGGGGCCCTAGGGACCCAGTACTTC,CASSLGATGALGTQYF
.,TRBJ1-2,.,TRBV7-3,TGTGCCAGCACCCCTTTCCCGGGCCACCTCTATGGCTACACCTTC,CASTPFPGHLYGYTF
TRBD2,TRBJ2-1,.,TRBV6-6,TGTGCCAGCAGTTTCATCGGGACTAGCGGTTACAATGAGCAGTTCTTC,CASSFIGTSGYNEQFF
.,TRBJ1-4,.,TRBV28,TGTGCCAGCACCGGTAAGGGACGCTATGAAAAACTGTTTTTT,CASTGKGRYEKLFF
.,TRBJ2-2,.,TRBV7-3,TGTGCCAGCAGCTTAATACCCATTAGTGGGACCGGGGAGCTGTTTTTT,CASSLIPISGTGELFF
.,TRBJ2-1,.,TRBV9,TGTGCCAGCAGCGTAGGGGGGCCCGTCGGTGAGCAGTTCTTC,CASSVGGPVGEQFF
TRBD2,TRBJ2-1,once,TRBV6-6,TGTGCCAGCAGTCTAACGGGACTAGGGACAAATGAGCAGTTCTTC,CASSLTGLGTNEQFF
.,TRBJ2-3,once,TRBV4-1,TGCGCCAGCAGCCAAGGACTAACAGATACGCAGTATTTT,CASSQGLTDTQYF
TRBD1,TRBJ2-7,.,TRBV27,TGTGCCAGCAGTTTATCTGGGACAGGGTTCCCCTACGAGCAGTACTTC,CASSLSGTGFPYEQYF
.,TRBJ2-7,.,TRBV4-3,TGCGCCAGCAGCCAAGTGGGAAATACTCGGGGCTACGAGCAGTACTTC,CASSQVGNTRGYEQYF
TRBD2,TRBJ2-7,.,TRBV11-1,TGTGCCAGCAGCGGACTAGCGGGAGGATCACCCCACGAGCAGTACTTC,CASSGLAGGSPHEQYF
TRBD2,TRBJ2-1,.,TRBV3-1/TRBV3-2,TGTGCCAGCAGCCAACGGCTACCGGGACTAGCGGGAGCCCGATACAATGAGCAGTTCTTC,CASSQRLPGLAGARYNEQFF
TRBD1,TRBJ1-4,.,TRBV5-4,TGTGCCAGCAGCTGGGACAGGGAAAATGAAAAACTGTTTTTT,CASSWDRENEKLFF
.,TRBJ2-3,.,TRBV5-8,TGTGCCAGCCCTTCCTTCGACACCAGCACGGATACGCAGTATTTT,CASPSFDTSTDTQYF
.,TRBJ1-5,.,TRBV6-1,TGTGCCAGCAGTGACAGGGTTCAGCCCCAGCATTTT,CASSDRVQPQHF
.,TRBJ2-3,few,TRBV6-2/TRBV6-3,TGTGCCAGCAGTTACTCGGAGGCCGATACGCAGTATTTT,CASSYSEADTQYF